This T cell receptor beta chain was recovered during a study of control samples from healthy donors and cancer patients. TCRdb keeps only in-frame clones here, not all; method: immunoSEQ multiplex PCR. The profile shows about 54,000 clones, approximately 96% of them singletons. Input material: blood. The TCR sequence derives from a woman aged 25 to 39 in good health.

CDR3 sequence: CATSEGDTQYF. DNA for the CDR3: TGTGCCACCAGCGAAGGGGATACGCAGTATTTT. This sequence joins TRBV24-1 and TRBJ2-3; D gene unclear. CDR1 is KGHDR and CDR2 is SFDVKD in the germline V gene. V lost 7 bases to trimming and J lost 6 bases, with 7 bases between them. This CDR3 contains 11 residues.